This TCR beta chain emerged from a study of breast tumors, draining lymph nodes, adjacent tissues. Findings and caveats of the study: The lymph node origin of tumor T cells was framed as consistent with a hypothesis, not demonstrated. Data fit most tumor T cells coming from lymph node, expanding in tumor. Luminal-like breast cancer showed significantly higher tumor–nontumor repertoire similarity than basal-like. Tumor TCR diversity was below lymph nodes but above nontumor tissue.

Ten or more counts support this clonotype. Its antigen is as yet unknown. Looked up from germline, CDR1 is LGHNA and CDR2 is YSLEER. The CDR3 runs to 17 residues. Trimming removed 1 base at V and 2 bases at J, with 16 bases between. TCRdb re-called the multiplex PCR reads through MiXCR, storing one row per CDR3 protein. Among under 35,000 distinct CDR3 sequences, approximately 63% were seen once, and the ten largest hold about 20%. This clonotype was obtained from a female donor with breast cancer. Some clones in this sample may be carry-over from other donors' samples. The V call is TRBV4-3, the J call TRBJ2-3, with D hard to call. Sequenced input: breast tumor tissue. The CDR3 DNA reads TGCGCCAGCAGCCAAGGGATGCCCGTTACGTACACAGATACGCAGTATTTT. It is translated as CASSQGMPVTYTDTQYF.